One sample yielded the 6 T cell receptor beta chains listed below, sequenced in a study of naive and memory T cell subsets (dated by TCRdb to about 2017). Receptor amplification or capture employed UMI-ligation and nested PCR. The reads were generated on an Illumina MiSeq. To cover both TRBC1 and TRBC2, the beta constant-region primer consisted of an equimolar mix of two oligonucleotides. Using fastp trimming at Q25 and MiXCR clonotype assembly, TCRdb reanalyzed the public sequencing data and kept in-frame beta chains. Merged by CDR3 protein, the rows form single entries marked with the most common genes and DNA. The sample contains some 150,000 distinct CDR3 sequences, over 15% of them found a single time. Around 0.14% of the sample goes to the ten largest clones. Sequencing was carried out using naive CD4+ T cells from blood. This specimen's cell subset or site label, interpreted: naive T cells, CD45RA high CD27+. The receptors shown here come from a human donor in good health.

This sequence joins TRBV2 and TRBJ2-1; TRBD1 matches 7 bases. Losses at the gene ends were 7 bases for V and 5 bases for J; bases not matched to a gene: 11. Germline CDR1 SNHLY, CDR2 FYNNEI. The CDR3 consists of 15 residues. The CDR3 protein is CASNLDRARNNEQFF. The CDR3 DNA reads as TGTGCCAGCAACCTCGACAGGGCTAGGAACAATGAGCAGTTCTTC.

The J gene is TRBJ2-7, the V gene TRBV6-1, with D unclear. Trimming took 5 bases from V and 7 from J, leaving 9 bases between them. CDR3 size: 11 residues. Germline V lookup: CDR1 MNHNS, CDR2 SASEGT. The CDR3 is CASSNAGEQYF. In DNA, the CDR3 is TGTGCCAGCAGTAACGCTGGGGAGCAGTACTTC.

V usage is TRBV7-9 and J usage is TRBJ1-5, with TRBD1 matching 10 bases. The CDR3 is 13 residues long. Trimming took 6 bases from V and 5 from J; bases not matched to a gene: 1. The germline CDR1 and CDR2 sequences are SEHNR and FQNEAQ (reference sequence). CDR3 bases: TGTGCCAGCAGGGGGACAGGGGATCAGCCCCAGCATTTT. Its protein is CASRGTGDQPQHF.

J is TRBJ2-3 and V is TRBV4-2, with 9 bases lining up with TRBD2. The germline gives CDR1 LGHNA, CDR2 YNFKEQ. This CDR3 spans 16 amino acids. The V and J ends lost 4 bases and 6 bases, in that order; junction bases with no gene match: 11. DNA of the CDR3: TGTGCCAGCAGCCCCACGGGCGGGAGGGGCGTGGATACGCAGTATTTT. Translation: CASSPTGGRGVDTQYF.

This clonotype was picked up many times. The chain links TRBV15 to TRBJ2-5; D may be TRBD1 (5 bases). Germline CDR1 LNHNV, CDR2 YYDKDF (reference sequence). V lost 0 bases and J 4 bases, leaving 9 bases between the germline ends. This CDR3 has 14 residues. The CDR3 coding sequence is TGTGCCACCAGCAGAGATAGGGGCAGAGAGACCCAGTACTTC. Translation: CATSRDRGRETQYF. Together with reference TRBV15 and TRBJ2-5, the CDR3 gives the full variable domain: DAMVIQNPRYQVTQFGKPVTLSCSQTLNHNVMYWYQQKSSQAPKLLFHYYDKDFNNEADTPDNFQSRRPNTSFCFLDIRSPGLGDTAMYLCATSRDRGRETQYFGPGTRLLVL.

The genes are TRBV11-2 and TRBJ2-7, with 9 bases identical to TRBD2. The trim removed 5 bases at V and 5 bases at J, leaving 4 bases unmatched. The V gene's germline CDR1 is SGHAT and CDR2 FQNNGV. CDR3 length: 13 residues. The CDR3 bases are TGTGCCAGCAGCCGATTAGCGGGAGACGAGCAGTACTTC. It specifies CASSRLAGDEQYF.